The entry below describes one T cell receptor beta chain. The entry originates in a study of blood T cell repertoires in COVID-19. In the study overall: Sites in the United States, Italy and Spain provided acute and convalescent COVID-19 samples. In each case, the material was cDNA or gDNA derived from T cells, B-cell-depleted T cells, or PBMCs.

As processed by the authors: Using reference gene primer amplification, nucleated cell counts were estimated. Using immunoSEQ multiplex PCR, the repertoire was profiled, and TCRdb retains in-frame clones only, with some absent. V and J calls and clone size are as listed in that table; D and trimming were resolved from the DNA. Of hundreds of thousands of clones in the sample, more than 80% were seen once. This CDR3 spans 15 amino acids. V trimming: 5 bases; J trimming: 6 bases; junction bases outside the gene matches: 11. The V gene's germline CDR1 is SGHVS and CDR2 FNYEAQ. This clonotype was sampled from a woman in her 30s with active or convalescent COVID-19. Sequences were obtained from peripheral blood. The chain joins TRBV7-6 to TRBJ2-7; 9 bases map to TRBD1. CDR3 sequence reads: CASSLGTGLFGEQYF. CDR3 nucleotides: TGTGCCAGCAGCCTGGGGACAGGGTTGTTTGGCGAGCAGTACTTC. Complete variable domain (other parts from reference TRBV7-6 and TRBJ2-7): GAGVSQSPRYKVTKRGQDVALRCDPISGHVSLYWYRQALGQGPEFLTYFNYEAQQDKSGLPNDRFSAERPEGSISTLTIQRTEQRDSAMYRCASSLGTGLFGEQYFGPGTRLTVT.